The T cell receptor (beta chain) under discussion was sequenced for a study of PD-L1 blockade in urothelial cancer (dated by TCRdb to between 2016 and 2019). In terms of the full investigation: Every patient began therapy around 2014 and was given atezolizumab 1,200 mg intravenously every 3 weeks. About 85% of the 29 patients were males with bladder-origin urothelial cancer, and about 60% of the roughly 29 reported a prior smoking history. An ECOG performance status of 0 or 1 was recorded for the patients, and 0 to 3 prior chemotherapy regimens had been received by the patients. Blood samples were analyzed at two time points: 3 weeks after treatment start (second dose) and 6 weeks after treatment start. Blood samples gave a median of about 140,000 T cells and 80,000 to 95,000 unique TCRs, with a median clonality of approximately 0.08. The study, an exploratory multi-omic analysis, examined somatic, immune and clinical correlates of response to PD-L1 blockade with atezolizumab in urothelial cancer. Pretreatment tumor samples, along with matched peripheral blood serially collected before and after atezolizumab treatment, were subjected to TCR sequencing. Durable clinical benefit was defined as a progression-free survival longer than 6 months, and TCR features were additionally tested against progression-free survival and overall survival. In the same patients, pretreatment tumors underwent whole exome sequencing and RNA sequencing in addition to TCR sequencing. Ten or so patients reached durable clinical benefit, while 15 to 25 patients did not. Pretreatment blood TCR-seq was available for twenty-nine patients, at least one posttreatment blood collection was obtained for some 24 patients, and tumor TCR-seq was available for some 24 patients. The investigation overall reported the following: A pretreatment peripheral blood TCR clonality below the median was linked to improved progression-free and overall survival. Because of the small sample size (n ≈ 27) and the many exploratory analyses performed, the results are intended to be regarded as hypothesis-generating. Patients with durable benefit showed greater expansion of tumor-associated TCR clones in peripheral blood 3 weeks after starting treatment (n of about 20, p = 0.022).

A cohort of about 31 patients with locally advanced or metastatic urothelial carcinoma, treated at Memorial Sloan Kettering on a trial protocol, was included. Peripheral blood mononuclear cells were collected from each patient pretreatment and during treatment, giving between 1 and 8 total time points per patient. The Qiagen DNeasy Blood extraction kit was used to purify genomic DNA from total PBMCs and tumor samples. Collected pretreatment and during treatment, PBMCs were isolated and stored as previously described. Concerning this clone itself: Its antigen is not yet known. Base qualities are not at hand, and no much larger clone is one base apart.

Synthetic TCR analog templates were spiked into each PCR to estimate absolute template abundance from read counts. TCRbeta CDR3 regions were amplified from genomic DNA with bias-controlled V and J gene primers using the immunoSEQ assay. Rearranged TCRbeta segments were sequenced at approximately 20X coverage. The original pipeline was this. Clustering was used to correct sequencing errors, and CDR3s were annotated against IMGT to assign V, D and J genes. Out-of-frame and stop-codon sequences were excluded, and only productive TCRbeta rearrangements were used in downstream analyses. Clonality was computed as one minus Shannon entropy normalized by the log of the number of unique productive sequences. Clones differing between time points or between blood and tumor were identified using Fisher's exact test with Benjamini-Hochberg correction, with an adjusted p below 0.01 applied as the threshold. This immuneACCESS table, as held by TCRdb, lists in-frame sequences with V and J called but not all clones. Of the missing ones, under half trace to an unresolved V gene in checked studies; the others have no known cause. The V and J calls and clone size are taken from that table; D and trimming were inferred from the DNA. Within this sample are more than 65,000 clones, with approximately 90% of them counted one time only. The ten largest clones add up to 4.5% to 7% of the sample.

The origin of this receptor is a woman in her 70s with urothelial cancer. The input for sequencing was PBMCs, taken around atezolizumab (anti-PD-L1) treatment.

The DNA is as follows: TGTGCCACCCCGACACCGAACACCGGGGAGCTGTTTTTT. The encoded protein is CATPTPNTGELFF. This chain joins TRBV19 to TRBJ2-2, with an unclear D gene assignment. V loses 10 bases, J loses 0 bases, and the germline ends lie 9 bases apart. The CDR3 holds 13 amino acids from the cysteine to the phenylalanine. Only the CDR3 DNA is retained, 39 bases long and in frame from the first base. CDR1 LNHDA and CDR2 SQIVND were looked up in the germline V gene (reference sequence).